The rows below give T cell receptor beta chains drawn from one sample of a study of CD8 T cells in ankylosing spondylitis. MiXCR was run by TCRdb on the 5' RACE reads, yielding one entry per CDR3 protein. The sample gives 150,000 to 200,000 distinct CDR3 sequences, over 10% of which show up once; approximately 10% is in the top ten. Input material: blood, either unsorted or a sorted T cell fraction (not recorded which). The receptors were sampled from a female donor with ankylosing spondylitis or in good health (not recorded which). The CDR3 runs from the conserved cysteine through the conserved F or W. A D gene is named only where the DNA matches it firmly. Clone size is shown for a subset of rows, as once, few, many or a class of expanded clone.

size | J | D | length | V | CDR3 | DNA
many | TRBJ2-7 | . | 16 | TRBV5-1 | CASSPSLAGTSYEQYF | TGCGCCAGCAGTCCCTCACTGGCGGGGACTTCCTACGAGCAGTACTTC
. | TRBJ2-5 | . | 14 | TRBV12-3/TRBV12-4 | CASSREPLLETQYF | TGTGCCAGCAGCCGGGAACCTCTCTTGGAGACCCAGTACTTC
many | TRBJ2-2 | TRBD1 | 12 | TRBV29-1 | CGGDRDTGELFF | TGCGGTGGGGACAGGGACACCGGGGAGCTGTTTTTT
many | TRBJ1-2 | . | 15 | TRBV4-3 | CASSQRLEDSYGYTF | TGCGCCAGCAGCCAACGCCTTGAGGACAGTTATGGCTACACCTTC
many | TRBJ2-5 | . | 12 | TRBV29-1 | CSVVRQQETQYF | TGCAGCGTTGTTCGACAGCAAGAGACCCAGTACTTC
. | TRBJ2-7 | TRBD2 | 15 | TRBV5-1 | CASSDGLAGKDEQYF | TGCGCCAGCAGCGATGGACTAGCGGGTAAGGACGAGCAGTACTTC
. | TRBJ2-7 | TRBD1 | 13 | TRBV6-2/TRBV6-3 | CASSPGQVYEQYF | TGTGCCAGCAGCCCCGGACAGGTCTACGAGCAGTACTTC
. | TRBJ2-5 | . | 15 | TRBV20-1 | CSARVVRRSQETQYF | TGCAGTGCTAGAGTAGTACGGCGGTCTCAAGAGACCCAGTACTTC
. | TRBJ2-2 | . | 16 | TRBV11-2 | CASRSIRFGTPGELFF | TGTGCCAGCAGGTCGATAAGGTTCGGGACGCCCGGGGAGCTGTTTTTT
many | TRBJ2-5 | TRBD2 | 20 | TRBV7-2 | CASSLGQVLAGGSYQETQYF | TGTGCCAGCAGCTTAGGGCAAGTGCTAGCGGGAGGGTCTTACCAAGAGACCCAGTACTTC